The 14 T cell receptor beta chains given below trace back to one sample, sequenced in a study of long-term antiretroviral therapy in people with HIV. Researchers report immunoSEQ v3.0 was run at survey level. The assay was immunoSEQ multiplex PCR, and TCRdb's table has in-frame clones only and misses some. Here the sample spans roughly 18,000 clones, under 85% being singletons. Material: unsorted PBMCs, obtained 0.3 years after starting antiretroviral therapy. The receptors were gathered from a woman aged 45-60 years with HIV.

The chain links TRBV7-2 to TRBJ1-2, with TRBD1 matching over 12 bases. The germline V gene encodes CDR1 SGHTA and CDR2 FQGNSA. V dropped 4 bases and J dropped 7; count of bases not matched to a gene: 4. The CDR3 runs to 14 residues. The DNA for the CDR3 is TGTGCCAGCAGCTCCCGGGACAGGGGGCCTGGCTACACCTTC. It is translated as CASSSRDRGPGYTF.

The chain recombines TRBV12-5 with TRBJ2-7; weak D call: TRBD1 (6 bases). Germline loops: CDR1 LGHNT, CDR2 FRNRAP. The CDR3 extends over 16 amino acids. Trimming removed 8 bases at V and 3 bases at J, with 23 bases between. CDR3 sequence (DNA): TGTGCTAGTCAGTGGGGAGACCGGGACATCGACTACGAGCAGTACTTC. As protein: CASQWGDRDIDYEQYF.

This clone was picked up a small number of times. The chain carries TRBV19 and TRBJ2-7; a possible D gene is TRBD2 (7 bases). In germline, CDR1 is LNHDA, CDR2 SQIVND (reference sequence). Trimming took off 9 bases at V and 4 bases at J, with 19 bases between the two ends. There are 14 residues in the CDR3. The CDR3 DNA reads TGTGCCAGCCGAGGGAGGGGGGCCGGGTACGAGCAGTACGTC. Protein sequence: CASRGRGAGYEQYV.

As regards this clone: A junction end diverges from the germline sequence, so it may reflect a read error. The chain employs TRBV10-3 and TRBJ1-2; 8 positions match TRBD1. This CDR3 region has 13 residues. The V gene's germline CDR1 is ENHRY and CDR2 SYGVKD. CDR3 loop: CASSDRGGGDYTF. The CDR3 DNA reads as TGCGCCAGCAGCGACAGGGGAGGAGGCGACTACACCTTC.

V and J are TRBV4-1 and TRBJ1-2; D is unresolved. The ends were cut back, 2 bases at V and 2 bases at J, with 18 bases in the middle. Germline CDR1 is MGHRA and CDR2 is YSYEKL. This CDR3 is built from 17 residues. CDR3 in DNA: TGCGCCAGCAGCCAAAGGACGGGGTTTGGGGTCAACTATGGCTACACCTTC. Translating gives CASSQRTGFGVNYGYTF.

The chain carries TRBV7-9 and TRBJ2-7; D gene ambiguous. Trimming left V 1 base short and J 2 bases short, with 6 bases between. Germline V lookup: CDR1 SEHNR, CDR2 FQNEAQ (reference sequence). CDR3 length equals 13 residues. The CDR3 here is CASSLGKTYEQYF. CDR3 nucleotides: TGTGCCAGCAGCTTAGGCAAAACCTACGAGCAGTACTTC.

This clone occurred once. This chain joins TRBV6-1 and TRBJ2-3; 10 nucleotides match TRBD1. V trimming: 4 bases; J trimming: 7 bases; junction bases outside the gene matches: 8. From germline, CDR1 is MNHNS and CDR2 SASEGT. This CDR3 spans 15 amino acids. The CDR3 DNA is TGTGCCAGCAGTGGCCGACAGGGGGCCGCGAATACGCAGTATTTT. Translation gives CASSGRQGAANTQYF.

In this sample, this clone turned up once. The chain employs TRBV18 and TRBJ2-1, with D possibly being TRBD1 or TRBD2 (6 bases each). This CDR3 region has 14 residues. Germline values: CDR1 KGHSH, CDR2 LQKENI. V gave up 2 bases and J gave up 6 bases, with 11 bases separating them. CDR3 region: CASSPVGGPNEQFF. As DNA, the CDR3 is TGTGCCAGCTCACCAGTGGGGGGCCCCAATGAGCAGTTCTTC.

The CDR3 here is CASSVGTNNEQFF. DNA of the CDR3: TGTGCCAGCAGCGTAGGGACGAACAATGAGCAGTTCTTC. V and J are TRBV7-6 and TRBJ2-1; D may correspond to TRBD1 or TRBD2 (5 bases each). CDR3 length: 13 amino acids. CDR1 and CDR2 (germline): SGHVS, FNYEAQ. V lost 5 bases and J lost 5, with 10 bases in between.

The chain uses TRBV6-1 and TRBJ1-1; D not resolved. Trimming removed 0 bases at V and 1 base at J, with 12 bases between. Germline V gene data show CDR1 as MNHNS and CDR2 as SASEGT. The CDR3 totals 16 residues. The CDR3 DNA follows: TGTGCCAGCAGTGAAGCAGTCCAGGCCCCGAACACTGAAGCTTTCTTT. As protein: CASSEAVQAPNTEAFF.

The chain is built from TRBV5-4 and TRBJ2-7; TRBD1 agrees at 10 bases. The CDR3 has 15 residues. Losses at the gene ends were 3 bases for V and 2 bases for J; bases not matched to a gene: 5. CDR1 and CDR2 (germline): SGHNT, YYREEE (reference sequence). CDR3 amino acids: CASSSSGTGAYEQYF. The DNA of the CDR3 is TGTGCCAGCAGCTCATCCGGGACAGGGGCCTACGAGCAGTACTTC.

The J gene is TRBJ1-3, the V gene TRBV7-9; unclear D gene. This CDR3 has 15 residues. V lost 1 base to trimming and J lost 0 bases, with 7 bases between them. Germline V gene sequence: CDR1 SEHNR, CDR2 FQNEAQ (reference sequence). CDR3 loop: CASSLEGSSGNTIYF. In DNA, the CDR3 is TGTGCCAGCAGCTTAGAAGGGAGCTCTGGAAACACCATATATTTT.

Only one count was recorded for this clone. This chain joins TRBV19 and TRBJ1-4; no reliable D call. This CDR3 comprises 14 residues. The germline gives CDR1 LNHDA, CDR2 SQIVND (reference sequence). Between the trimmed V and J ends, which lost 11 bases and 6 bases, there was a span of 19 bases. CDR3 DNA: TGTGCCTGCCCCCCCGTTTATCGCGATGAAAAACTGTTTTTT. This encodes CACPPVYRDEKLFF. The whole variable domain, remainder taken from reference TRBV19 and TRBJ1-4, is DGGITQSPKYLFRKEGQNVTLSCEQNLNHDAMYWYRQDPGQGLRLIYYSQIVNDFQKGDIAEGYSVSREKKESFPLTVTSAQKNPTAFYLCACPPVYRDEKLFFGSGTQLSVL.

This clone was counted a single time. This chain connects TRBV9 to TRBJ1-2, with 10 bases identical to TRBD1. CDR1 and CDR2 (germline): SGDLS, YYNGEE. After removal of 4 bases from V and 4 bases from J, the junction contained 10 bases not matched to a gene. CDR3 length: 16 residues. The CDR3 here is CASSTSDRGRGYGYTF. In DNA form, the CDR3 reads TGTGCCAGCAGCACATCAGACAGGGGGCGCGGCTATGGCTACACCTTC.